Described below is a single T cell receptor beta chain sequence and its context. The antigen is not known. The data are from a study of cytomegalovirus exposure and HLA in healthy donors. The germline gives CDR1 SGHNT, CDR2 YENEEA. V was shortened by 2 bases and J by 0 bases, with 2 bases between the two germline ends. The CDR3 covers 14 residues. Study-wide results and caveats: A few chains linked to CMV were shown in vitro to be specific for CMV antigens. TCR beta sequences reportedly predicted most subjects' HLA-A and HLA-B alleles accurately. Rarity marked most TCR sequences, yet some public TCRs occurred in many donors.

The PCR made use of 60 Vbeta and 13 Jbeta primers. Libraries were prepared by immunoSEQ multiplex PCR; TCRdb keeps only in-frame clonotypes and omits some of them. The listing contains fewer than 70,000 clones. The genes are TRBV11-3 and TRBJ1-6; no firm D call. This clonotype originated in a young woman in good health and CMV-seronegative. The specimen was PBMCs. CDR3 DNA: TGTGCCAGCAGCTTACTCTCCTATAATTCACCCCTCCACTTT. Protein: CASSLLSYNSPLHF.